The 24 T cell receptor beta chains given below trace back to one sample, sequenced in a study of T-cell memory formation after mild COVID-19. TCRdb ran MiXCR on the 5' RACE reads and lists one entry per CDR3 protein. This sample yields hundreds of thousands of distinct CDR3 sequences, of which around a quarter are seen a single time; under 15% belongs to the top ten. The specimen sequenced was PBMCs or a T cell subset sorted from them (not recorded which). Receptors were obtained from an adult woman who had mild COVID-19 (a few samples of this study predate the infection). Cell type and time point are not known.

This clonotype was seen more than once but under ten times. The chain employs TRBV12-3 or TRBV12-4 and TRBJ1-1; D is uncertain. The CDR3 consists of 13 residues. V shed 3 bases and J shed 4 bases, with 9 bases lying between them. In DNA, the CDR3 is TGTGCCAGCAGTTTTAAACGGGGCACTGAAGCTTTCTTT. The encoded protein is CASSFKRGTEAFF.

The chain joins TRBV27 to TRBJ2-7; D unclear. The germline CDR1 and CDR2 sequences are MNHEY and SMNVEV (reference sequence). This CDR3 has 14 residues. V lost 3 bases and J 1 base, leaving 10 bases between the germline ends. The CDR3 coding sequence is TGTGCCAGCAGTTTGAAACTCGCGTCCTACGAGCAGTACTTC. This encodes CASSLKLASYEQYF.

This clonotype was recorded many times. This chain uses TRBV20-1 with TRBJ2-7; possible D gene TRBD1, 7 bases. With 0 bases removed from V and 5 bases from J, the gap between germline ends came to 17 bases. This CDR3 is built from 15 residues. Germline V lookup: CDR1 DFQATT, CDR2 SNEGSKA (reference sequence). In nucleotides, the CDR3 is TGCAGTGCTAGAGATCAAAGGAGGGGGCAGCACGAGCAGTACTTC. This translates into CSARDQRRGQHEQYF.

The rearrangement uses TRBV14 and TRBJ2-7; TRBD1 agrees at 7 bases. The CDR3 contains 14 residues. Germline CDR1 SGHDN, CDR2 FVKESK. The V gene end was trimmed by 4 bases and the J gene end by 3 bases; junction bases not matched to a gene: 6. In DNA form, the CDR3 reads TGTGCCAGCAGCCCAGACACAGGGGTCTACGAGCAGTACTTC. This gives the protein CASSPDTGVYEQYF.

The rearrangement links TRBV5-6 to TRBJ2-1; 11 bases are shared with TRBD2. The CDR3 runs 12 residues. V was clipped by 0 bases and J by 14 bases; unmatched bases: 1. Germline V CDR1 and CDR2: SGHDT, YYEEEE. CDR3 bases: TGTGCCAGCAGCTTGGTTAGCGGGGGGGAGTTCTTC. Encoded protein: CASSLVSGGEFF.

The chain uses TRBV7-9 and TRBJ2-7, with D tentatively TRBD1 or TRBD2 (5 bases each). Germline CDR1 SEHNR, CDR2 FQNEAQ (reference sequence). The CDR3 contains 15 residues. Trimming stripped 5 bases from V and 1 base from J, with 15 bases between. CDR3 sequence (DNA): TGTGCCAGCAGCCGTGGGGGTGGTATTTCCTACGAGCAGTACTTC. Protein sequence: CASSRGGGISYEQYF.

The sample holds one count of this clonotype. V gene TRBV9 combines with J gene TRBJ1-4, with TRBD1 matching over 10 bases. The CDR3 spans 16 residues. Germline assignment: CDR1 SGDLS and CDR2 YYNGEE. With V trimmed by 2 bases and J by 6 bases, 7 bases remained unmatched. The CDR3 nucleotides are TGTGCCAGCAGCGTTTCGATCGGGACAGGGGATGAAAAACTGTTTTTT. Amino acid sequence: CASSVSIGTGDEKLFF.

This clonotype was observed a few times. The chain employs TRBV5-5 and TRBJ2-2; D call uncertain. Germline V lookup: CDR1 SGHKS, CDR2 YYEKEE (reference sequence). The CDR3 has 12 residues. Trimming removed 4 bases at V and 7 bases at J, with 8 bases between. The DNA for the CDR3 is TGTGCCAGCAGCCCTGGGCACGGGGAGCTGTTTTTT. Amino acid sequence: CASSPGHGELFF.

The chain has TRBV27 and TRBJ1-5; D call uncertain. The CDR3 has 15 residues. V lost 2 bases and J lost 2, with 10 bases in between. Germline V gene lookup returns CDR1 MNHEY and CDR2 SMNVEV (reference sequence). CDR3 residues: CASSLGGSGNQPQHF. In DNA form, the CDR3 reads TGTGCCAGCAGTTTAGGAGGGTCCGGCAATCAGCCCCAGCATTTT.

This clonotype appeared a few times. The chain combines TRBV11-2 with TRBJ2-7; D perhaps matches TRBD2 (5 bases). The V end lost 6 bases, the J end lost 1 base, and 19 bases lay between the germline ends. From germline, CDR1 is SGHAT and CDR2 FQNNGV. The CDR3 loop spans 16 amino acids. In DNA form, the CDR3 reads TGTGCCAGCAGGCGATCCGGGAAGAAAAATTCCTACGAGCAGTACTTC. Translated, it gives CASRRSGKKNSYEQYF.

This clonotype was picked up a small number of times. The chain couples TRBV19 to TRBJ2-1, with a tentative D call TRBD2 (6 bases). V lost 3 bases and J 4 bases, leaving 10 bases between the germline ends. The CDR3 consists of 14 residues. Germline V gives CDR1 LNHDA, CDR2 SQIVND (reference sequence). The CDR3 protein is CASSINGGYNEQFF. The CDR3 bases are TGTGCCAGTAGTATCAACGGGGGATACAATGAGCAGTTCTTC.

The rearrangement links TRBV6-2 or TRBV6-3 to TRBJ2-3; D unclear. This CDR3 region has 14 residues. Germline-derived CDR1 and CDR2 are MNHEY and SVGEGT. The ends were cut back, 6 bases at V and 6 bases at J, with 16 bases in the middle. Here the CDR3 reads CASSPPSALDTQYF. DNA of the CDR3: TGTGCCAGCAGCCCCCCCTCGGCTTTGGATACGCAGTATTTT.

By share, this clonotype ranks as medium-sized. CDR3 coding DNA: TGTGCCAGTAAGGACGTATCAGTGACGAGCTCCTACGAGCAGTACTTC. The encoded protein is CASKDVSVTSSYEQYF. The V and J genes are TRBV19 and TRBJ2-7; D unresolved. Between the trimmed V and J ends, which lost 7 bases and 0 bases, there was a span of 19 bases. From germline, CDR1 is LNHDA and CDR2 SQIVND (reference sequence). The CDR3 has 16 residues.

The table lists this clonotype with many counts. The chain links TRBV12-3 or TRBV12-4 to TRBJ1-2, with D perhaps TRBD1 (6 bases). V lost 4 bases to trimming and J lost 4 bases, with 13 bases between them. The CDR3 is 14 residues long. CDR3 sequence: CASSSTGKIYGYTF. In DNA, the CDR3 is TGTGCCAGCAGTTCCACAGGGAAAATCTATGGCTACACCTTC.

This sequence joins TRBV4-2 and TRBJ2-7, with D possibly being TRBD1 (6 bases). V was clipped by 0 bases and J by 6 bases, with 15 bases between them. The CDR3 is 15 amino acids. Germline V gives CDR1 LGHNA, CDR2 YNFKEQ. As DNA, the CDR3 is TGTGCCAGCAGCCAAGAGTCACAGGGAGCGATCGAGCAGTACTTC. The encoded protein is CASSQESQGAIEQYF.

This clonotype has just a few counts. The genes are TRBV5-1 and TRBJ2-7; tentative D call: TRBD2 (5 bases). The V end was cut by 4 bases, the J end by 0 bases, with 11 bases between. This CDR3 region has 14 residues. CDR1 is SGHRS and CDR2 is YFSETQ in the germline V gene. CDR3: CASSPTRSSYEQYF. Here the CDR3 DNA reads TGCGCCAGCAGCCCTACTAGGAGCTCCTACGAGCAGTACTTC.

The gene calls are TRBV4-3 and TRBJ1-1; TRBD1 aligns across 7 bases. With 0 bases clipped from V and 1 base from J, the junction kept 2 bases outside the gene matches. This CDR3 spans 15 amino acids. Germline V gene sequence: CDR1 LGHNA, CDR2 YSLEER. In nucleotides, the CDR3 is TGCGCCAGCAGCCAAGACGACAGGGAGAACACTGAAGCTTTCTTT. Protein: CASSQDDRENTEAFF.

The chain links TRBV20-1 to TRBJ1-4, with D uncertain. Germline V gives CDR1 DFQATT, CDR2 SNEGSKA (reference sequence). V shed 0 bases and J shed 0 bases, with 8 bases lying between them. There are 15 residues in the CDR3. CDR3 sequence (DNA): TGCAGTGCTAGAGATACGACATCAACTAATGAAAAACTGTTTTTT. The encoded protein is CSARDTTSTNEKLFF.

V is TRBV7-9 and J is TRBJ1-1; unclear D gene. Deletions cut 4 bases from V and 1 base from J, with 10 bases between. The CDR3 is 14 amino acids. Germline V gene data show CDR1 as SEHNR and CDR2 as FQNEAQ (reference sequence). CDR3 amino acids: CASSYKDGNTEAFF. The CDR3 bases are TGTGCCAGCAGCTACAAGGACGGGAACACTGAAGCTTTCTTT.

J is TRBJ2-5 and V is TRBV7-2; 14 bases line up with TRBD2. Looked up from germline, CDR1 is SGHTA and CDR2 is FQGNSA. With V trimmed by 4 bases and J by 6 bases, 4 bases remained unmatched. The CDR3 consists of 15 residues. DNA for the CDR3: TGTGCCAGCAGCTCCGGACTAGCGGGGGGCCAGACCCAGTACTTC. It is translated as CASSSGLAGGQTQYF.

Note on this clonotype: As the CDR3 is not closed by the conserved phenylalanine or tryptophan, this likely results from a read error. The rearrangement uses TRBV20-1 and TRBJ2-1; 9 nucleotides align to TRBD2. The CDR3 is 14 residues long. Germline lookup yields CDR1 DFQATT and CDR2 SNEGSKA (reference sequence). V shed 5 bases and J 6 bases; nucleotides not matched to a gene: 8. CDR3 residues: CSALTGTSFNEQFL. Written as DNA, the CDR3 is TGCAGTGCTCTCACCGGGACTAGCTTCAATGAGCAGTTCTTA.

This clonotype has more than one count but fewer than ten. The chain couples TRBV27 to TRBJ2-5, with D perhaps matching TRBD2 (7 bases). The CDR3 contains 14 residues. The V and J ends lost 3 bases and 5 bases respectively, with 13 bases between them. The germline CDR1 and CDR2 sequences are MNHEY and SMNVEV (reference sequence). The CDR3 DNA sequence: TGTGCCAGCAGTTTTCTTGGGGGGGCGGAGACCCAGTACTTC. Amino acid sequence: CASSFLGGAETQYF.

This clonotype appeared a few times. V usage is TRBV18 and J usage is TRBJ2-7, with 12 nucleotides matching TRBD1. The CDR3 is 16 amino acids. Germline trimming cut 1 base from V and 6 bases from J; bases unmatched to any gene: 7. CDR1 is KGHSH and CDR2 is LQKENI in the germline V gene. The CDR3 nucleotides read TGTGCCAGCTCACCACTTCCCGGGACAGGGGGCGGCGAGCAGTACTTC. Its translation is CASSPLPGTGGGEQYF.

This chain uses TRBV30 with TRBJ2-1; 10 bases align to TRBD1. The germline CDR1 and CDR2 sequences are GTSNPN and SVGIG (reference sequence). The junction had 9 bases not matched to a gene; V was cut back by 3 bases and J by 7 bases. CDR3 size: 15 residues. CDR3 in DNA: TGTGCCTGGAGCGAGGGACAGGGGATCAAGAATGAGCAGTTCTTC. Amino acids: CAWSEGQGIKNEQFF.